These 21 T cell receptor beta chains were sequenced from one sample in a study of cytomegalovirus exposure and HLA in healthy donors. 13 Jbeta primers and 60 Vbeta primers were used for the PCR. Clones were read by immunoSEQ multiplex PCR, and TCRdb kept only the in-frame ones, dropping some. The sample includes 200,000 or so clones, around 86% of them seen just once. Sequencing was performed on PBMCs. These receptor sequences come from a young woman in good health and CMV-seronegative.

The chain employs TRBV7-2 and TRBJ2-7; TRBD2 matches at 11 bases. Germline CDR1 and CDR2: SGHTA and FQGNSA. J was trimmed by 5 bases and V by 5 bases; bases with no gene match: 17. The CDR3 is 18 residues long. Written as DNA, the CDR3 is TGTGCCAGCAGCCCCGGGTTGGGGCTAGCGGGAGGCCGCCACGAGCAGTACTTC. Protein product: CASSPGLGLAGGRHEQYF.

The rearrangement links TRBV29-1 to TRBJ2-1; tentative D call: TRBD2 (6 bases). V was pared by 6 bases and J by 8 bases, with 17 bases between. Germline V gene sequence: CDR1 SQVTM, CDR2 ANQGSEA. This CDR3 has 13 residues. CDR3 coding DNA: TGCAGCGTCCCGCCCGGGGGACCCGATGAGCAGTTCTTC. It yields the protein CSVPPGGPDEQFF.

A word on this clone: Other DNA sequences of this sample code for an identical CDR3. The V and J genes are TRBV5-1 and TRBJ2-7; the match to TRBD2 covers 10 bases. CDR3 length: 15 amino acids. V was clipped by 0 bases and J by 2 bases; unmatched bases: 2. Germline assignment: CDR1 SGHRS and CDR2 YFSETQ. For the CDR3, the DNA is TGCGCCAGCAGCTTGGGGACTAGCGGAACCTACGAGCAGTACTTC. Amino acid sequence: CASSLGTSGTYEQYF.

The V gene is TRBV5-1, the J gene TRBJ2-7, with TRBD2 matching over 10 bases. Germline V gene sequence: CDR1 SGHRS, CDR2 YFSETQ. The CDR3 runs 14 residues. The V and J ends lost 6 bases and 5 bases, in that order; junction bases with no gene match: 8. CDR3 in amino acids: CASTPSGRANEQYF. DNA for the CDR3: TGCGCCAGCACTCCCAGCGGGAGGGCCAACGAGCAGTACTTC. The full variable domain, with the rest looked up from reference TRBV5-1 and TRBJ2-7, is KAGVTQTPRYLIKTRGQQVTLSCSPISGHRSVSWYQQTPGQGLQFLFEYFSETQRNKGNFPGRFSGRQFSNSRSEMNVSTLELGDSALYLCASTPSGRANEQYFGPGTRLTVT.

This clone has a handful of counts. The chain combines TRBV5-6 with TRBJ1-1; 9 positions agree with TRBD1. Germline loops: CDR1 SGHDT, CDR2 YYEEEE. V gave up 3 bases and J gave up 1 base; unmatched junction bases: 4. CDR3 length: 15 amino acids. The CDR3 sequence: CASSSPGQGNTEAFF. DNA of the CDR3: TGTGCCAGCAGCTCGCCGGGACAGGGGAACACTGAAGCTTTCTTT. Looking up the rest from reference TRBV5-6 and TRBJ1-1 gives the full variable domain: DAGVTQSPTHLIKTRGQQVTLRCSPKSGHDTVSWYQQALGQGPQFIFQYYEEEERQRGNFPDRFSGHQFPNYSSELNVNALLLGDSALYLCASSSPGQGNTEAFFGQGTRLTVV.

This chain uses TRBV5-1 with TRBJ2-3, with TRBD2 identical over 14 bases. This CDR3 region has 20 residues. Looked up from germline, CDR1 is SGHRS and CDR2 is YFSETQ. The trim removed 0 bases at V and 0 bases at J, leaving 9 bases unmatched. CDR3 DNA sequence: TGCGCCAGCAGCTTGGCTTTCGGACTAGCGGGAGGATCTAGCACAGATACGCAGTATTTT. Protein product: CASSLAFGLAGGSSTDTQYF. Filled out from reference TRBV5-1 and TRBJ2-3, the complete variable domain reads KAGVTQTPRYLIKTRGQQVTLSCSPISGHRSVSWYQQTPGQGLQFLFEYFSETQRNKGNFPGRFSGRQFSNSRSEMNVSTLELGDSALYLCASSLAFGLAGGSSTDTQYFGPGTRLTVL.

The CDR3 region is CAWSQGADLTDTQYF. The CDR3 DNA reads as TGTGCCTGGAGTCAAGGAGCGGACCTTACAGATACGCAGTATTTT. The chain employs TRBV30 and TRBJ2-3, with D perhaps TRBD2 (5 bases). Trimming cost V 2 bases and J 3 bases, with 15 bases left between them. This CDR3 contains 15 residues. Germline V gives CDR1 GTSNPN, CDR2 SVGIG (reference sequence).

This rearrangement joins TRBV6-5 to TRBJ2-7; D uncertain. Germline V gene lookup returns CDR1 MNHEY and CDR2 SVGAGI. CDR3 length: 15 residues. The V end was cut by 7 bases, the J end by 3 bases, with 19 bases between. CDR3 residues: CASTNLPIVNYEQYF. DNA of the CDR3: TGTGCCAGCACCAATCTTCCCATAGTAAACTACGAGCAGTACTTC.

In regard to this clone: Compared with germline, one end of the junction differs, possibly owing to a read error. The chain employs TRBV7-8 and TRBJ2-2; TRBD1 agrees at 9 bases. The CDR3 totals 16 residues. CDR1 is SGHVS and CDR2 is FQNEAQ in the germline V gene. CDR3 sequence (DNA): TGTGCCTGCAGTATGCGGGACAGGGTGAACACCGGGGAGCTGTTTTTT. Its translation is CACSMRDRVNTGELFF.

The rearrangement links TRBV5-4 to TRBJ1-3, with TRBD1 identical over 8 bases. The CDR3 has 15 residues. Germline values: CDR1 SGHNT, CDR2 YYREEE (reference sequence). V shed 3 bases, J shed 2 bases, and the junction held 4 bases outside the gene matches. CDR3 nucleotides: TGTGCCAGCAGCTACTGGGACAGGCCTGGAAACACCATATATTTT. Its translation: CASSYWDRPGNTIYF.

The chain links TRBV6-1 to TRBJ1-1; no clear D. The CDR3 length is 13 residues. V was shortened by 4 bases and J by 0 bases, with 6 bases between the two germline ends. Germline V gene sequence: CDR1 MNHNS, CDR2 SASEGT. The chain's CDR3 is CASSGQMNTEAFF. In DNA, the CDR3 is TGTGCCAGCAGTGGGCAGATGAACACTGAAGCTTTCTTT.

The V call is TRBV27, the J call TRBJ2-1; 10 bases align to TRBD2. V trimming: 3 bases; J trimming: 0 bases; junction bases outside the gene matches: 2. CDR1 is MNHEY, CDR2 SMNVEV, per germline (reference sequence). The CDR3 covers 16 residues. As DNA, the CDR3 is TGTGCCAGCAGTTTCCTAGCGGGAGCCTCCTACAATGAGCAGTTCTTC. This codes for CASSFLAGASYNEQFF.

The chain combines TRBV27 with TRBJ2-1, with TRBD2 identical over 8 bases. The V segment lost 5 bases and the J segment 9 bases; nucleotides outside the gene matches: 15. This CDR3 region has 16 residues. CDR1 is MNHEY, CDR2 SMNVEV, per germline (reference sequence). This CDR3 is CASSPPFGGAAPEQFF. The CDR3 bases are TGTGCCAGCAGTCCCCCATTCGGGGGGGCGGCACCTGAGCAGTTCTTC.

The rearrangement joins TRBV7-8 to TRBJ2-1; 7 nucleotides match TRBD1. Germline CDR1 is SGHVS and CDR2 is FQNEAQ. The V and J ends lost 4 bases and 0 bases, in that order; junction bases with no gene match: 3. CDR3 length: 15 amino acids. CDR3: CASSSSGGSYNEQFF. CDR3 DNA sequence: TGTGCCAGCAGCTCGTCAGGGGGCTCCTACAATGAGCAGTTCTTC.

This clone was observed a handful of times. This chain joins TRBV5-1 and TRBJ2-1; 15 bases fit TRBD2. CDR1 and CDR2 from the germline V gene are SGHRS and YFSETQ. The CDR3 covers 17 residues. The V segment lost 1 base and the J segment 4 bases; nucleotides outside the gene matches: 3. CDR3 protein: CASSLTGLAGGYNEQFF. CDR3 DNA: TGCGCCAGCAGCTTGACAGGACTAGCGGGGGGGTACAATGAGCAGTTCTTC. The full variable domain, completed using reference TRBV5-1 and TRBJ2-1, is KAGVTQTPRYLIKTRGQQVTLSCSPISGHRSVSWYQQTPGQGLQFLFEYFSETQRNKGNFPGRFSGRQFSNSRSEMNVSTLELGDSALYLCASSLTGLAGGYNEQFFGPGTRLTVL.

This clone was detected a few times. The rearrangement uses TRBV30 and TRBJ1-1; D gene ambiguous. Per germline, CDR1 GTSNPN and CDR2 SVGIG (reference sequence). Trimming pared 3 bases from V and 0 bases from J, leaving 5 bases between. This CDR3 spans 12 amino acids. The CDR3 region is CAWRQMNTEAFF. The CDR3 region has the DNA TGTGCCTGGAGGCAGATGAACACTGAAGCTTTCTTT.

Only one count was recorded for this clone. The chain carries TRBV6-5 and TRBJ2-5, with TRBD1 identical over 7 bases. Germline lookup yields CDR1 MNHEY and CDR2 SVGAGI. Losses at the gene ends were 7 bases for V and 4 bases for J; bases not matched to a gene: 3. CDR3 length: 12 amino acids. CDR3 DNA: TGTGCCAGCACCCCAGGGGGAGAGACCCAGTACTTC. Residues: CASTPGGETQYF.

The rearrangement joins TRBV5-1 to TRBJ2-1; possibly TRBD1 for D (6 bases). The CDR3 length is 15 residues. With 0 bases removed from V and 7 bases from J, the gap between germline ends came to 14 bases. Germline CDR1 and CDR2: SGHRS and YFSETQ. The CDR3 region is CASSLVGRGRNEQFF. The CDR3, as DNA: TGCGCCAGCAGCTTGGTGGGCAGGGGACGGAATGAGCAGTTCTTC.

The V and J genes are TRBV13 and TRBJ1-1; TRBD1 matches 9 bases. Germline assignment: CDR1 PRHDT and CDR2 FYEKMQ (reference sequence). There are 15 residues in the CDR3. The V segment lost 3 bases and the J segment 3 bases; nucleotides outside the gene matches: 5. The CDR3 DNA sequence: TGTGCCAGCAGCTTCCGGGGACAGGGACACACTGAAGCTTTCTTT. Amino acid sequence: CASSFRGQGHTEAFF.

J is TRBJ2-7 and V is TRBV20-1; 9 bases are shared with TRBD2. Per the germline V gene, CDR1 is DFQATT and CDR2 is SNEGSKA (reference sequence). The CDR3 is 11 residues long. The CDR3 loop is CSLRGGDEQYF. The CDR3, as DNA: TGCAGCCTTCGCGGGGGGGACGAGCAGTACTTC.

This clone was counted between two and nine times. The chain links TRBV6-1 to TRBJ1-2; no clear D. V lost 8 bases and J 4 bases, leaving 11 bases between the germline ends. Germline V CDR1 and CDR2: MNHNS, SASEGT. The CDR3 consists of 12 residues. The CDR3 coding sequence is TGTGCCAGCTTGACAACAATCTATGGCTACACCTTC. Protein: CASLTTIYGYTF.